The TCR beta chain described here comes from a study of blood T cell repertoires in COVID-19. Study-level information: Specimens from acute and convalescent COVID-19 originated in the United States, Italy and Spain. PBMCs, B-cell-depleted T cells, or T cells were the source of the cDNA or gDNA that made up the material.

Those who participated ranged in age from roughly 18 to 89 years and resided in about 24 US areas. Authors' processing steps: For nucleated cells, counts were estimated from reference gene primer amplification. Here immunoSEQ multiplex PCR was the method, and the copy in TCRdb shows in-frame clones only, minus some. That table supplies the V and J calls and clone size; D and trimming were determined from the DNA. Of some 270,000 clones in the sample, approximately 85% are singletons; the top ten hold about 9.3%. The CDR3 spans 12 residues. Per the germline V gene, CDR1 is SGHRS and CDR2 is YFSETQ. Trimming pared 2 bases from V and 4 bases from J, leaving 4 bases between.

This sequence originates from a woman aged 45 to 65 with acute COVID-19. Sequenced sample: PBMCs or T cells enriched from blood (not recorded which). The chain couples TRBV5-1 to TRBJ1-3; D is undetermined. The CDR3 DNA follows: TGCGCCAGCAGCTTTCAGGGAAACACCATATATTTT. Its protein product is CASSFQGNTIYF.